This note documents a single T cell receptor (beta chain) sequence. Original data processing: Amplified reference gene primers provided the basis for estimating nucleated cell counts. The repertoire was sequenced with immunoSEQ multiplex PCR; TCRdb's copy has only in-frame clones and lacks some. V and J calls plus clone size are reproduced from that table; the DNA served to infer D and trimming. The sample lists approximately 150,000 clones, roughly 90% occurring once. The ends were cut back, 1 base at V and 1 base at J, with 13 bases in the middle. The germline V gene encodes CDR1 KGHSH and CDR2 LQKENI. The CDR3 spans 16 residues. The entry originates in a study of blood T cell repertoires in COVID-19. Study in general: Both acute and convalescent COVID-19 samples were obtained from the United States, Italy and Spain. T cells, B-cell-depleted T cells, or PBMCs supplied cDNA or gDNA.

The sample was peripheral blood. This TCR was recovered from a man aged 65 to 85 with active COVID-19. This chain uses TRBV18 with TRBJ1-1, with D maybe TRBD1 (6 bases). CDR3: CASSPQRGGTNTEAFF. The CDR3 DNA reads TGTGCCAGCTCACCACAGAGAGGGGGAACGAACACTGAAGCTTTCTTT.